The clone carrying this TCR beta chain was detected only a few times. Its antigen is currently unknown. Primers included in the PCR were 60 Vbeta and 13 Jbeta primers. TCRdb keeps only in-frame clones here, not all; method: immunoSEQ multiplex PCR. The profile covers roughly 130,000 clones, with roughly 80% appearing a single time and roughly 4.2% taken by the ten largest. The record originates from a study of cytomegalovirus exposure and HLA in healthy donors. Study-wide findings and caveats: Cytomegalovirus status was reportedly diagnosed by the classifier with high sensitivity and specificity.

Trimming removed 4 bases from V and 11 bases from J, with 14 bases in between. The CDR3 contains 12 residues. CDR1 is SGDLS, CDR2 YYNGEE, per germline. This receptor was taken from a woman in her 40s in good health and CMV-seronegative. Sequencing was done on a sample of PBMCs. The chain joins TRBV9 to TRBJ2-3, with D unresolved. The CDR3 DNA follows: TGTGCCAGCAGCTCCGATTTGAGAAGGCAGTATTTT. Translation: CASSSDLRRQYF. The variable domain in full, with the rest retrieved from reference TRBV9 and TRBJ2-3, is DSGVTQTPKHLITATGQRVTLRCSPRSGDLSVYWYQQSLDQGLQFLIQYYNGEERAKGNILERFSAQQFPDLHSELNLSSLELGDSALYFCASSSDLRRQYFGPGTRLTVL.